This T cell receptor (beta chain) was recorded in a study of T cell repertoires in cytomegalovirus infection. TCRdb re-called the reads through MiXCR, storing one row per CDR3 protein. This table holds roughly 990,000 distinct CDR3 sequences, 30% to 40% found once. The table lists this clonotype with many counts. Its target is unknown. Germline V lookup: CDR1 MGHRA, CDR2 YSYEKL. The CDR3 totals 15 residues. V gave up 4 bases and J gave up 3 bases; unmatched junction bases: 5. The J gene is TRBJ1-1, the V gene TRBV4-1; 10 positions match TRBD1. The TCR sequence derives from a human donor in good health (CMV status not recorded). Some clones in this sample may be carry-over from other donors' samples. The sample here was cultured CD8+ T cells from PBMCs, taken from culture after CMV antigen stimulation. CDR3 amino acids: CASSPGTGVDTEAFF. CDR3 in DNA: TGCGCCAGCAGCCCGGGGACAGGGGTGGACACTGAAGCTTTCTTT.